This T cell receptor (beta chain) was sequenced during a study of blood T cell repertoires in COVID-19. Sequencing was performed with immunoSEQ multiplex PCR; in TCRdb, only in-frame clones are kept and a portion is missing. The table records about half a million clones, 70% to 90% of them present only once. The count of this clone is one. The V and J ends lost 11 bases and 5 bases, in that order; junction bases with no gene match: 13. Germline CDR1 and CDR2: MDHEN and SYDVKM. CDR3 length equals 14 residues. The sequence came from a human donor in a cohort sampled during active COVID-19. The chain recombines TRBV28 with TRBJ2-5; the match to TRBD2 covers 8 bases. The sequenced sample consisted of peripheral blood. CDR3 in amino acids: CASKTAGAWETQYF. The CDR3 bases are TGTGCCTCGAAAACAGCGGGAGCTTGGGAGACCCAGTACTTC.